These T cell receptor beta chains were read from a single sample in a study of CD8+ T cells in alopecia areata. Repertoires were generated with immunoSEQ multiplex PCR, while TCRdb's copy carries only in-frame clones and drops some. The sample lists 80,000 to 95,000 clones; 44% were seen once. The material sequenced was CD8+ T cells sorted from blood, taken at week 24, from a patient treated with tofacitinib. The receptors shown here come from a human donor with alopecia areata. CDR3s include the opening cysteine and the closing phenylalanine or tryptophan. D genes are given only for firm matches. Where a row states a size, it is once, few, many or the class of an expanded clone; other rows omit it.

cdr3_nt cdr3_aa j_call d_call clone_size v_call
TGTGCCAGCAGCTCATGGACCCGGACGCAGTATTTT CASSSWTRTQYF TRBJ2-3 NA few TRBV21-1
TGTGCCAGCATTCGGCTAGCGACTAGCACAGATACGCAGTATTTT CASIRLATSTDTQYF TRBJ2-3 NA NA TRBV2
TGCAGCGTTGTAACAGGGTATGGCTACACCTTC CSVVTGYGYTF TRBJ1-2 NA NA TRBV29-1
TGTGCCAGCAGCGTAGGAGATAGCCCCGTCCCTTACAATGAGCAGTTCTTC CASSVGDSPVPYNEQFF TRBJ2-1 NA NA TRBV9
TGTGCCAGCAGCCCCTCCGGACAGGGACCGTACGAGCAGTACTTC CASSPSGQGPYEQYF TRBJ2-7 TRBD1 NA TRBV11-3
TGTGCCTGGAGTGTTCTTGCTAGGACTAGCGGGAGGACCAACACAGATACGCAGTATTTT CAWSVLARTSGRTNTDTQYF TRBJ2-3 TRBD2 NA TRBV30
TGTGCCAGTAGTCCCAGGACAGACCTGGGTGCTTTCTTT CASSPRTDLGAFF TRBJ1-1 NA NA TRBV19
TGCGCCAGCAGCCAAAGGGGCGGCCCCTACAATGAGCAGTTCTTC CASSQRGGPYNEQFF TRBJ2-1 NA few TRBV4-3
TGCAGCGCCGAAGGGGTCCCTGGGGCCAACGTCCTGACTTTC CSAEGVPGANVLTF TRBJ2-6 NA few TRBV29-1
TGCGCCAGCAGCCACCAGACTAGCGGGAGGTACGAGCAGTACTTC CASSHQTSGRYEQYF TRBJ2-7 TRBD2 NA TRBV4-3
TGTGCCAGCAGTGTTCGAGCCGAACTTTACGAGCAGTACTTC CASSVRAELYEQYF TRBJ2-7 NA NA TRBV27
TGCGCCAGCAGTGTCGGGGGGTCTGGTTGGGTTACAGATACGCAGTATTTT CASSVGGSGWVTDTQYF TRBJ2-3 TRBD2 NA TRBV10-1
TGTGCTAGTGGTCCAGGGACAGACCATAATGTCCAAGAGACCCAGTACTTC CASGPGTDHNVQETQYF TRBJ2-5 TRBD1 once TRBV12-5
TGTGCCAGCAGCCGAACAGGGTCGGGGGATACGCAGTATTTT CASSRTGSGDTQYF TRBJ2-3 NA NA TRBV7-8